A selection of T cell receptor beta chains follows, all from one sample in a study of T cell responses to AZD1222 COVID-19 vaccine. Only in-frame clones appear in the TCRdb table, and some are missing; sequencing was by immunoSEQ multiplex PCR. Among under 200,000 clones listed, approximately 95% were seen once. This material consisted of peripheral blood, taken on day 0 of AZD1222 vaccination. The receptor source for this set is an adult in good health. CDR3s include the opening cysteine and the closing phenylalanine or tryptophan. The D gene is left open where the match is weak. For some rows the clone size is stated as once, few or many, or as a class when expanded; others skip it.

V gene	D gene	clone size	J gene	CDR3 protein	CDR3 DNA
TRBV27	.	.	TRBJ1-1	CASSPLPAAFTEAFF	TGTGCCAGCAGTCCACTACCCGCAGCCTTCACTGAAGCTTTCTTT
TRBV27	TRBD1	few	TRBJ1-2	CASSFSGTGLMRGYTF	TGTGCCAGCAGTTTTTCCGGGACAGGGTTAATGAGGGGCTACACCTTC
TRBV12-3/TRBV12-4	.	.	TRBJ1-2	CASSLGPRYTF	TGTGCCAGCAGTTTGGGCCCGCGCTACACCTTC
TRBV5-1	TRBD2	.	TRBJ2-3	CASIIGRTSGGPRGGTQYF	TGCGCCAGCATAATCGGGAGGACTAGCGGGGGGCCCCGGGGCGGTACGCAGTATTTT
TRBV5-1	TRBD2	.	TRBJ2-3	CASSLIGTRMTDTQYF	TGCGCCAGCAGCCTTATTGGGACTAGGATGACAGATACGCAGTATTTT
TRBV11-3	TRBD2	.	TRBJ2-3	CASSLTGGRGDSDTQYF	TGTGCCAGCAGCCTCACCGGAGGGCGGGGGGACTCGGATACGCAGTATTTT
TRBV28	TRBD1	.	TRBJ2-1	CASSPPGTGVNEQFF	TGTGCCAGCAGTCCCCCCGGGACAGGGGTGAATGAGCAGTTCTTC
TRBV5-8	TRBD2	.	TRBJ2-1	CASSLRLAGGGYEQFF	TGTGCCAGCAGCTTGAGACTAGCGGGGGGCGGGTATGAGCAGTTCTTC
TRBV11-2	.	.	TRBJ2-1	CASSLGAPRPKDYNEQFF	TGTGCCAGCAGCTTAGGAGCCCCCCGTCCAAAGGACTACAATGAGCAGTTCTTC
TRBV11-2	TRBD1	.	TRBJ1-1	CASSPSRGAEAFF	TGTGCCAGCAGCCCCAGCAGGGGGGCTGAAGCTTTCTTT
TRBV2	.	once	TRBJ2-5	CASSELSPRETQYF	TGTGCCAGCAGTGAACTCTCGCCGCGGGAGACCCAGTACTTC
TRBV20-1	.	.	TRBJ2-2	CSAIDSTGELFF	TGCAGTGCTATTGACAGCACCGGGGAGCTGTTTTTT
TRBV3-1/TRBV3-2	.	.	TRBJ1-2	CASSATGDGYGYTF	TGTGCCAGCAGCGCCACGGGGGACGGATATGGCTACACCTTC
TRBV18	TRBD2	.	TRBJ2-7	CASSQAGTSYEQYF	TGTGCCAGCTCACAAGCGGGAACCTCCTACGAGCAGTACTTC
TRBV9	.	.	TRBJ1-1	CASSPQGQNTEAFF	TGTGCCAGCAGCCCACAGGGTCAGAACACTGAAGCTTTCTTT
TRBV10-2	.	.	TRBJ2-1	CATLTSGYDEQFF	TGCGCCACCTTAACCTCAGGTTACGATGAGCAGTTCTTC
TRBV5-4	TRBD1	.	TRBJ1-3	CASSRGQEGNTIYF	TGTGCCAGCAGCCGGGGACAGGAGGGAAACACCATATATTTT
TRBV27	.	.	TRBJ2-7	CASSSRTAGLYEQYF	TGTGCCAGCAGTTCCCGGACAGCGGGACTTTACGAGCAGTACTTC
TRBV2	.	few	TRBJ1-1	CASSESRNTEAFF	TGTGCCAGCAGTGAATCCAGGAACACTGAAGCTTTCTTT
TRBV7-2	TRBD2	.	TRBJ2-1	CASSFSGTIGNEQFF	TGTGCCAGCAGCTTTTCCGGGACTATCGGCAATGAGCAGTTCTTC